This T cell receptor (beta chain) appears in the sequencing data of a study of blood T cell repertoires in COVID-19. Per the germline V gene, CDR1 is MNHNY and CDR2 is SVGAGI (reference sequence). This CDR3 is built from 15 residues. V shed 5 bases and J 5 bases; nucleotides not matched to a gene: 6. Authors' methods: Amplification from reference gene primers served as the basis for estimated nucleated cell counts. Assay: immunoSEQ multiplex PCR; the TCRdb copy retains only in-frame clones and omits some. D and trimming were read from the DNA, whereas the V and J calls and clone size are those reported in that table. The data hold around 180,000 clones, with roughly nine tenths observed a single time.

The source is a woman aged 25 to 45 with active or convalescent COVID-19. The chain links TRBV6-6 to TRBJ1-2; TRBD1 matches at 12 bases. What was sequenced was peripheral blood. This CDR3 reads CASSPGTGGSYGYTF. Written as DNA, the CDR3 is TGTGCCAGCAGTCCCGGGACAGGGGGCTCGTATGGCTACACCTTC.